The source of this T cell receptor beta chain is a study of blood T cell repertoires in COVID-19. Using immunoSEQ multiplex PCR, the repertoire was profiled, and TCRdb retains in-frame clones only, with some absent. Among around 97,000 clones listed, roughly 84% were seen once. CDR1 and CDR2 (germline): MNHEY, SVGAGI. Unmatched junction bases numbered 6, after V lost 4 bases and J lost 1 base. This CDR3 is built from 15 residues. Material for sequencing was peripheral blood. This TCR derives from a human donor in a cohort sampled during active COVID-19. This chain links TRBV6-5 with TRBJ1-1, with 7 positions matching TRBD1. CDR3 sequence (DNA): TGTGCCAGCAGTTCTTTTAACAGGGGGAACACTGAAGCTTTCTTT. Translated, it gives CASSSFNRGNTEAFF.